A selection of T cell receptor beta chains follows, all from one sample in a study of blood T cell repertoires in COVID-19. Only in-frame clones appear in the TCRdb table, and some are missing; sequencing was by immunoSEQ multiplex PCR. The sample lists 150,000 or so clones, around 87% occurring once. The sample was peripheral blood. The receptors shown here come from a man at least 80 years old with acute or convalescent COVID-19. CDR3s include the opening cysteine and the closing phenylalanine or tryptophan. A D gene is named only where the DNA matches it firmly. The listing skips clone size in some rows; elsewhere it reads once, few, many or a size class.

clone_size j_call d_call v_call cdr3_aa cdr3_nt
- TRBJ1-6 - TRBV5-1 CASSLTGNPSNSPLHF TGCGCCAGCAGCTTGACCGGGAATCCCAGTAATTCACCCCTCCACTTT
once TRBJ2-2 - TRBV3-1/TRBV3-2 CASRPGQNTGELFF TGTGCCAGCAGGCCGGGACAGAACACCGGGGAGCTGTTTTTT
- TRBJ1-2 - TRBV2 CASSEAGYGANYGYTF TGTGCCAGCAGTGAAGCAGGCTACGGAGCTAACTATGGCTACACCTTC
- TRBJ1-5 TRBD1 TRBV27 CASRQTGGTNQPQHF TGTGCCAGCAGGCAAACAGGGGGAACCAATCAGCCCCAGCATTTT
- TRBJ2-5 TRBD2 TRBV3-1/TRBV3-2 CASSQDHAGGLAGRQETQYF TGTGCCAGCAGCCAAGATCACGCGGGGGGACTAGCGGGAAGGCAAGAGACCCAGTACTTC
- TRBJ1-1 TRBD1 TRBV5-4 CASSLVGTDRTEAFF TGTGCCAGCAGCTTGGTGGGGACAGACCGGACTGAAGCTTTCTTT
- TRBJ2-5 TRBD1 TRBV5-1 CASSLGQGSQETQYF TGCGCCAGCAGCTTGGGACAGGGGTCCCAAGAGACCCAGTACTTC
- TRBJ1-2 - TRBV7-9 CASSLTPQGREGYTF TGTGCCAGCAGCTTAACACCCCAGGGTCGGGAGGGCTACACCTTC
- TRBJ2-3 - TRBV5-1 CASSRRGDGVGDTQYF TGCGCCAGCAGCCGCCGCGGGGACGGAGTGGGAGATACGCAGTATTTT
- TRBJ2-1 TRBD2 TRBV6-6 CASSPGTSSNNEQFF TGTGCCAGCAGCCCCGGGACTAGCTCAAACAATGAGCAGTTCTTC
- TRBJ1-1 - TRBV19 CASSKWSLANTEAFF TGTGCCAGTAGTAAATGGTCCTTAGCGAACACTGAAGCTTTCTTT
- TRBJ2-5 - TRBV30 CAWSRGGAETQYF TGTGCCTGGAGTAGGGGGGGAGCGGAGACCCAGTACTTC
- TRBJ2-7 TRBD1 TRBV28 CASSFLGQAYEQYF TGTGCCAGCAGCTTCCTCGGACAGGCCTACGAGCAGTACTTC